The rows below give T cell receptor beta chains drawn from one sample of a study of blood T cell repertoires in COVID-19. Sequencing used immunoSEQ multiplex PCR; TCRdb keeps in-frame clones, though not all of them. The sample contains approximately 100,000 clones, roughly 90% of which appear only once. What was sequenced was peripheral blood. The source is a human donor with COVID-19, enrolled during active disease. The donor label of this sample is uncertain. Both conserved end residues are part of each CDR3. A D gene is named only where the DNA matches it firmly. The size field is filled for only some rows; it gives once, few, many or a size class.

j_gene: TRBJ1-2
v_gene: TRBV15
abundance: NA
d_gene: NA
CDR3nt: TGTGCCACCAGCAGAGACAGGGGAAACTATGGCTACACCTTC
CDR3aa: CATSRDRGNYGYTF

j_gene: TRBJ2-1
v_gene: TRBV11-3
abundance: NA
d_gene: NA
CDR3nt: TGTGCCAGCAGCTTGGCGAGTACTAGCAATGAGCAGTTCTTC
CDR3aa: CASSLASTSNEQFF

j_gene: TRBJ2-7
v_gene: TRBV7-9
abundance: NA
d_gene: NA
CDR3nt: TGTGCCAGCAGCCCCCCGGACAGCTCCTACGAGCAGTACTTC
CDR3aa: CASSPPDSSYEQYF

j_gene: TRBJ2-1
v_gene: TRBV5-6
abundance: few
d_gene: NA
CDR3nt: TGTGCCAGCAGCTTCGGCGGGGCACGGTCCTACAATGAGCAGTTCTTC
CDR3aa: CASSFGGARSYNEQFF

j_gene: TRBJ1-1
v_gene: TRBV5-1
abundance: NA
d_gene: TRBD1
CDR3nt: TGCGCCAGCAGCTTGGAGGGACAGGGGCCCCGTGAAGCTTTCTTT
CDR3aa: CASSLEGQGPREAFF

j_gene: TRBJ2-7
v_gene: TRBV11-2
abundance: NA
d_gene: NA
CDR3nt: TGTGCCAGCAGCCAAACAGGTGCTGCCTACGAGCAGTACTTC
CDR3aa: CASSQTGAAYEQYF

j_gene: TRBJ2-4
v_gene: TRBV4-1
abundance: NA
d_gene: NA
CDR3nt: TGCGCCAGCAGACCGGGGTACGGGGGGCCGCTAGCCAAAAACATTCAGTACTTC
CDR3aa: CASRPGYGGPLAKNIQYF

j_gene: TRBJ2-1
v_gene: TRBV29-1
abundance: NA
d_gene: TRBD1
CDR3nt: TGCAGCGTCGCCAACCGGACAGGGGTTTATGTGAATGAGCAGTTCTTC
CDR3aa: CSVANRTGVYVNEQFF

j_gene: TRBJ1-2
v_gene: TRBV6-5
abundance: NA
d_gene: TRBD1
CDR3nt: TGTGCCACCAATACGGACAGGGACTATGGCTACACCTTC
CDR3aa: CATNTDRDYGYTF

j_gene: TRBJ1-2
v_gene: TRBV5-4
abundance: NA
d_gene: NA
CDR3nt: TGTGCCAGCAGCCCAACGACAGGAGACTTCTATGGCTACACCTTC
CDR3aa: CASSPTTGDFYGYTF

j_gene: TRBJ2-7
v_gene: TRBV28
abundance: NA
d_gene: NA
CDR3nt: TGTGCCAGCAGTTTGCCCGGTACCTACGAGCAGTACTTC
CDR3aa: CASSLPGTYEQYF

j_gene: TRBJ2-7
v_gene: TRBV6-2/TRBV6-3
abundance: NA
d_gene: TRBD1
CDR3nt: TGTGCCAGCAGTTTCGCCGGGACAGATCTCTACGAGCAGTACTTC
CDR3aa: CASSFAGTDLYEQYF

j_gene: TRBJ1-1
v_gene: TRBV19
abundance: once
d_gene: TRBD1
CDR3nt: TGTGCCAGTAGTATAACAGGGGGCATCGCTGAAGCTTTCTTT
CDR3aa: CASSITGGIAEAFF

j_gene: TRBJ1-1
v_gene: TRBV12-3/TRBV12-4
abundance: few
d_gene: NA
CDR3nt: TGTGCCAGCGGCCCTGGGGGGACTGAAGCTTTCTTT
CDR3aa: CASGPGGTEAFF

j_gene: TRBJ2-1
v_gene: TRBV11-2
abundance: NA
d_gene: TRBD2
CDR3nt: TGTGCCAGCAGCTTAGATAACGCAGCGGGGTTACCCTACAATGAGCAGTTCTTC
CDR3aa: CASSLDNAAGLPYNEQFF

j_gene: TRBJ2-7
v_gene: TRBV5-6
abundance: NA
d_gene: NA
CDR3nt: TGTGCCAGCAGCTTGGCAGGCCAGGGCGACGAGCAGTACTTC
CDR3aa: CASSLAGQGDEQYF

j_gene: TRBJ2-1
v_gene: TRBV10-2
abundance: NA
d_gene: NA
CDR3nt: TGCGCCAGCAGTGAGTCATCCCCGGTCAATGAGCAGTTCTTC
CDR3aa: CASSESSPVNEQFF

j_gene: TRBJ2-1
v_gene: TRBV18
abundance: NA
d_gene: NA
CDR3nt: TGTGCCAGCTCACCAAGCCGCGCTCTCTACAATGAGCAGTTCTTC
CDR3aa: CASSPSRALYNEQFF

j_gene: TRBJ1-1
v_gene: TRBV4-1
abundance: NA
d_gene: TRBD1
CDR3nt: TGCGCCAGCAGCCGCTCTAACCACAGGGGCCAGAACACTGAAGCTTTCTTT
CDR3aa: CASSRSNHRGQNTEAFF

j_gene: TRBJ1-2
v_gene: TRBV7-9
abundance: NA
d_gene: NA
CDR3nt: TGTGCCAGCAGCACAGAAGGCTACACCTTC
CDR3aa: CASSTEGYTF

j_gene: TRBJ1-3
v_gene: TRBV19
abundance: NA
d_gene: NA
CDR3nt: TGTGCCAGTAGTATAGGGAGGGGCCGCGCTGGAAACACCATATATTTT
CDR3aa: CASSIGRGRAGNTIYF

j_gene: TRBJ2-5
v_gene: TRBV7-6
abundance: many
d_gene: TRBD2
CDR3nt: TGTGCCAGCAGCTTTGATGCATCGGGAGGGATTCAAGAGACCCAGTACTTC
CDR3aa: CASSFDASGGIQETQYF

j_gene: TRBJ1-2
v_gene: TRBV10-3
abundance: NA
d_gene: NA
CDR3nt: TGTGCCACCCGGGGGGGAGGGGACTATGGCTACACCTTC
CDR3aa: CATRGGGDYGYTF

j_gene: TRBJ2-7
v_gene: TRBV12-3/TRBV12-4
abundance: NA
d_gene: NA
CDR3nt: TGTGCCAGCAGTAGCCGCCCGGACAGAGAGCAGTACTTC
CDR3aa: CASSSRPDREQYF

j_gene: TRBJ1-1
v_gene: TRBV7-2
abundance: NA
d_gene: NA
CDR3nt: TGTGCCAGCAGCTTAGGTGGGGCGGTCACTGAAGCTTTCTTT
CDR3aa: CASSLGGAVTEAFF

j_gene: TRBJ1-3
v_gene: TRBV9
abundance: NA
d_gene: NA
CDR3nt: TGTGCCAGCAGCGAACAGGGAAGTGTAACTGGAAACACCATATATTTT
CDR3aa: CASSEQGSVTGNTIYF

j_gene: TRBJ1-2
v_gene: TRBV6-5
abundance: NA
d_gene: NA
CDR3nt: TGTGCCAGCAGGACCAGGGGCCGCTATGGCTACACCTTC
CDR3aa: CASRTRGRYGYTF

j_gene: TRBJ1-1
v_gene: TRBV6-2/TRBV6-3
abundance: NA
d_gene: NA
CDR3nt: TGTGCCAGCAGTTACAGGCCAGGGAGGGGCACTGAAGCTTTCTTT
CDR3aa: CASSYRPGRGTEAFF

j_gene: TRBJ1-3
v_gene: TRBV7-6
abundance: NA
d_gene: NA
CDR3nt: TGTGCCAGCAGCTTAATGCAGGGAGGGTACAACACCATATATTTT
CDR3aa: CASSLMQGGYNTIYF

j_gene: TRBJ2-1
v_gene: TRBV2
abundance: NA
d_gene: TRBD1
CDR3nt: TGTGCCAGCAGTGGAGGGTGGAACAGGGGTAATGAGCAGTTCTTC
CDR3aa: CASSGGWNRGNEQFF

j_gene: TRBJ1-6
v_gene: TRBV5-1
abundance: once
d_gene: NA
CDR3nt: TGCGCCAGCAGCTTGGTCGGGAGTTCCCAAAATTCACCCCTCCACTTT
CDR3aa: CASSLVGSSQNSPLHF

j_gene: TRBJ1-1
v_gene: TRBV19
abundance: NA
d_gene: NA
CDR3nt: TGTGCCAGTAGGGAGGGGACCATGAACACTGAAGCTTTCTTT
CDR3aa: CASREGTMNTEAFF

j_gene: TRBJ2-7
v_gene: TRBV10-3
abundance: NA
d_gene: TRBD1
CDR3nt: TGTGCCATCAGTGAGTCGACCGGACAGGGGGGCTACGAGCAGTACTTC
CDR3aa: CAISESTGQGGYEQYF

j_gene: TRBJ1-2
v_gene: TRBV19
abundance: NA
d_gene: NA
CDR3nt: TGTGCCAGTAGTATAGGGGCTGGCTACACCTTC
CDR3aa: CASSIGAGYTF

j_gene: TRBJ2-2
v_gene: TRBV5-1
abundance: NA
d_gene: TRBD2
CDR3nt: TGCGCCAGCAGCAAGCGGGGCGCGAACACCGGGGAGCTGTTTTTT
CDR3aa: CASSKRGANTGELFF

j_gene: TRBJ2-5
v_gene: TRBV4-1
abundance: NA
d_gene: NA
CDR3nt: TGCGCCAGCAGCCGAGAACTAGAAGGAGAGACCCAGTACTTC
CDR3aa: CASSRELEGETQYF

j_gene: TRBJ1-2
v_gene: TRBV4-1
abundance: NA
d_gene: NA
CDR3nt: TGCGCCAGCAGCCAAGTTCAGCACGGAGACTATGGCTACACCTTC
CDR3aa: CASSQVQHGDYGYTF

j_gene: TRBJ1-2
v_gene: TRBV29-1
abundance: NA
d_gene: TRBD1
CDR3nt: TGCAGCGTCGAGTCCGGGACAGGGGGATCGGGGAGCTACACCTTC
CDR3aa: CSVESGTGGSGSYTF

j_gene: TRBJ1-5
v_gene: TRBV6-5
abundance: NA
d_gene: NA
CDR3nt: TGTGCCAGCAGTTCTCAGGCGTTTAGCAATCAGCCCCAGCATTTT
CDR3aa: CASSSQAFSNQPQHF

j_gene: TRBJ2-7
v_gene: TRBV7-2
abundance: medium-sized
d_gene: NA
CDR3nt: TGTGCCAGCAGCTTAGTAGGGGACTCCTACGAGCAGTACTTC
CDR3aa: CASSLVGDSYEQYF